Shown below are 3 T cell receptor beta chains from a single sample sequenced in a study of glioma-infiltrating T cells (dated by TCRdb to about 2016). The reads were generated on an Illumina MiSeq. TCR alpha and beta CDR3 regions were amplified with the iRepertoire nested amplicon-rescue multiplex PCR (arm-PCR) platform from RNA. The raw public data were reprocessed by TCRdb itself: fastp quality trimming at Q25, MiXCR clonotype calling, in-frame beta chains only. Each entry is one CDR3 protein sequence, shown with its most common DNA and genes. This sample lists approximately 400,000 distinct CDR3 sequences; less than 50% were detected once. The top ten clonotypes cover approximately 12% of the sample. The specimen sequenced was glioma tissue, nonneoplastic brain tissue, or PBMCs (not recorded which). The receptor set was obtained from a human donor with low-grade glioma or glioblastoma, undergoing nonglioma brain surgery, or in good health (not recorded which).

The V call is TRBV2, the J call TRBJ1-1, with D maybe TRBD1 (5 bases). This CDR3 has 13 residues. Germline assignment: CDR1 SNHLY and CDR2 FYNNEI. CDR3 coding DNA: TGTGTCAAGGCCAGGGCGGGGGACACTGAAGCTTTCTTT. Amino acid sequence: CVKARAGDTEAFF.

This clonotype was observed a few times. The J gene is TRBJ2-3, the V gene TRBV20-1, with 13 positions matching TRBD2. J gave up 6 bases and V 3 bases, and 18 bases lay outside the gene matches. The CDR3 runs 19 residues. CDR1 and CDR2 from the germline V gene are DFQATT and SNEGSKA (reference sequence). CDR3 in amino acids: CSASSSHSLAGGPRDTQYF. CDR3 nucleotides: TGCAGTGCTAGCTCCTCTCACTCACTAGCGGGAGGGCCAAGGGATACGCAGTATTTT.

Ten or more counts support this clonotype. The chain carries TRBV6-2 or TRBV6-3 and TRBJ2-3; 13 bases agree with TRBD2. Looked up from germline, CDR1 is MNHEY and CDR2 is SVGEGT. This CDR3 region has 18 residues. J gave up 3 bases and V 4 bases, and 10 bases lay outside the gene matches. This CDR3 reads CASSFPGLAGIRTDTQYF. The CDR3 DNA sequence: TGTGCCAGCAGTTTCCCGGGACTAGCGGGAATTCGGACAGATACGCAGTATTTT.